A single sample gave rise to the 28 T cell receptor beta chains below, sequenced in a study of blood T cell repertoires in COVID-19. Only in-frame clones appear in the TCRdb table, and some are missing; sequencing was by immunoSEQ multiplex PCR. The table lists about 240,000 clones, approximately 83% of them singletons. Sequencing used PBMCs or T cells enriched from blood (not recorded which). These receptors all stem from a woman aged 40 to 50 with acute COVID-19.

This CDR3 is CASSLLAGGRDTGELFF. Here the CDR3 DNA reads TGTGCCAGCAGCTTACTAGCGGGAGGGAGGGACACCGGGGAGCTGTTTTTT. The chain joins TRBV5-6 to TRBJ2-2; the match to TRBD2 covers 13 bases. Trimming removed 2 bases from V and 3 bases from J; junction bases left unmatched: 4. CDR1 SGHDT and CDR2 YYEEEE come from the germline V gene. The CDR3 length is 17 residues. Filled out from reference TRBV5-6 and TRBJ2-2, the complete variable domain reads DAGVTQSPTHLIKTRGQQVTLRCSPKSGHDTVSWYQQALGQGPQFIFQYYEEEERQRGNFPDRFSGHQFPNYSSELNVNALLLGDSALYLCASSLLAGGRDTGELFFGEGSRLTVL.

The chain joins TRBV5-1 to TRBJ1-2, with 9 bases lining up with TRBD1. The CDR3 covers 15 residues. In germline, CDR1 is SGHRS, CDR2 YFSETQ. The V and J ends lost 4 bases and 4 bases, in that order; junction bases with no gene match: 8. The CDR3 DNA follows: TGCGCCAGCAGCCACTCACCGGGACAGGGCTATGGCTACACCTTC. Translation: CASSHSPGQGYGYTF.

The rearrangement joins TRBV27 to TRBJ1-2; 7 bases are shared with TRBD1. From germline, CDR1 is MNHEY and CDR2 SMNVEV (reference sequence). V lost 2 bases and J lost 6; bases outside the gene matches: 6. The CDR3 is 14 residues long. CDR3 nucleotides: TGTGCCAGCAGTTTAGAAGGGGGCGCCAATGGCTACACCTTC. Translating gives CASSLEGGANGYTF.

This chain uses TRBV10-2 with TRBJ2-7; TRBD2 matches at 9 bases. There are 16 residues in the CDR3. Germline CDR1 and CDR2: WSHSY and SAAADI. V dropped 1 base and J dropped 2; count of bases not matched to a gene: 6. In DNA form, the CDR3 reads TGCGCCAGCAGTGAGTATGGCGGGAGGGGAACCTACGAGCAGTACTTC. Amino acid sequence: CASSEYGGRGTYEQYF.

The gene calls are TRBV30 and TRBJ1-3, with TRBD1 matching over 11 bases. Trimming removed 4 bases from V and 2 bases from J; junction bases left unmatched: 7. The germline V gene has CDR1 GTSNPN and CDR2 SVGIG (reference sequence). This CDR3 region has 16 residues. CDR3 bases: TGTGCCTGGAATCGGGACAGGGGGTTGGCTGGAAACACCATATATTTT. Translation: CAWNRDRGLAGNTIYF.

The rearrangement uses TRBV9 and TRBJ1-2; TRBD1 agrees at 11 bases. The CDR3 has 15 residues. Germline V gives CDR1 SGDLS, CDR2 YYNGEE. Losses at the gene ends were 4 bases for V and 1 base for J; bases not matched to a gene: 3. The CDR3 loop is CASSMGQGVNYGYTF. CDR3 coding DNA: TGTGCCAGCAGCATGGGACAGGGGGTTAACTATGGCTACACCTTC. The full variable domain, rest sourced from reference TRBV9 and TRBJ1-2, is DSGVTQTPKHLITATGQRVTLRCSPRSGDLSVYWYQQSLDQGLQFLIQYYNGEERAKGNILERFSAQQFPDLHSELNLSSLELGDSALYFCASSMGQGVNYGYTFGSGTRLTVV.

V gene TRBV7-3 combines with J gene TRBJ2-5; 9 bases line up with TRBD2. V dropped 1 base and J dropped 5; count of bases not matched to a gene: 8. The CDR3 contains 16 residues. Germline V gene data show CDR1 as SGHTA and CDR2 as FQGTGA. The CDR3: CASSLMPSGMGETQYF. In DNA, the CDR3 is TGTGCCAGCAGCTTAATGCCTAGCGGGATGGGGGAGACCCAGTACTTC.

The chain combines TRBV18 with TRBJ2-2; 7 nucleotides align to TRBD2. Trimming removed 3 bases from V and 2 bases from J; junction bases left unmatched: 6. The CDR3 has 16 amino acids. CDR1 and CDR2 from the germline V gene are KGHSH and LQKENI. Here the CDR3 DNA reads TGTGCCAGCTCACCGAGGCGGGAGAAAAACACCGGGGAGCTGTTTTTT. It translates to CASSPRREKNTGELFF.

To note about this clone: This sample also contains other DNA sequences that code for the same CDR3. This chain links TRBV12-3 or TRBV12-4 with TRBJ2-7; possibly TRBD1 for D (6 bases). The CDR3 extends over 11 amino acids. With 4 bases removed from V and 5 bases from J, the gap between germline ends came to 6 bases. The CDR3 nucleotides read TGTGCCAGCAGTTGGGGGCACGAGCAGTACTTC. As protein: CASSWGHEQYF.

This clone was counted at least ten times. V and J are TRBV2 and TRBJ1-1, with D possibly TRBD1 on 6 matching bases. The CDR3 has 15 amino acids. Germline assignment: CDR1 SNHLY and CDR2 FYNNEI. Between the trimmed V and J ends, which lost 3 bases and 7 bases, there was a span of 18 bases. CDR3 loop: CASSEEQGFGLEAFF. The CDR3 DNA reads TGTGCCAGCAGTGAGGAGCAGGGGTTCGGTCTTGAAGCTTTCTTT.

For this clone: The same CDR3 arises from other DNA sequences in this sample as well. The chain is built from TRBV19 and TRBJ2-5; tentative D call: TRBD1 (6 bases). Germline CDR1 reads LNHDA; CDR2 reads SQIVND (reference sequence). The CDR3 has 12 residues. Trimming stripped 3 bases from V and 5 bases from J, with 7 bases between. In DNA form, the CDR3 reads TGTGCCAGTAGTATCCAGGGGGAGACCCAGTACTTC. Its protein is CASSIQGETQYF.

The CDR3 protein is CASSLLGQPHGYTF. CDR3 DNA sequence: TGTGCCAGCAGCTTATTGGGACAGCCACATGGCTACACCTTC. The chain recombines TRBV13 with TRBJ1-2; TRBD1 aligns across 7 bases. Looked up from germline, CDR1 is PRHDT and CDR2 is FYEKMQ (reference sequence). The CDR3 extends over 14 amino acids. Germline trimming cut 2 bases from V and 6 bases from J; bases unmatched to any gene: 6.

The rearrangement joins TRBV9 to TRBJ2-3, with 7 bases fitting TRBD2. Germline CDR1 is SGDLS and CDR2 is YYNGEE. The V gene end was trimmed by 0 bases and the J gene end by 11 bases; junction bases not matched to a gene: 6. CDR3 length equals 13 residues. CDR3 sequence reads: CASSVGRTRGQYF. The CDR3 DNA is TGTGCCAGCAGCGTAGGTAGGACTAGGGGGCAGTATTTT.

The chain links TRBV4-2 to TRBJ2-1, with 10 positions matching TRBD2. The CDR3 is 16 amino acids. The V and J ends lost 0 bases and 5 bases, in that order; junction bases with no gene match: 4. CDR1 is LGHNA and CDR2 is YNFKEQ in the germline V gene. The DNA for the CDR3 is TGTGCCAGCAGCCAAGACCAGCGGGAGGGGAACAATGAGCAGTTCTTC. This translates into CASSQDQREGNNEQFF.

The rearrangement uses TRBV29-1 and TRBJ1-1, with TRBD1 identical over 9 bases. CDR3 size: 16 residues. V shed 6 bases and J 1 base; nucleotides not matched to a gene: 12. CDR1 and CDR2 (germline): SQVTM, ANQGSEA. Here the CDR3 DNA reads TGCAGCGTGAAGGGACAGGGTAAGGTAGGGAACACTGAAGCTTTCTTT. Its translation: CSVKGQGKVGNTEAFF. Filled out from reference TRBV29-1 and TRBJ1-1, the complete variable domain reads SAVISQKPSRDICQRGTSLTIQCQVDSQVTMMFWYRQQPGQSLTLIATANQGSEATYESGFVIDKFPISRPNLTFSTLTVSNMSPEDSSIYLCSVKGQGKVGNTEAFFGQGTRLTVV.

This chain connects TRBV7-2 to TRBJ1-3; unclear D gene. The CDR3 runs 13 residues. CDR1 and CDR2 from the germline V gene are SGHTA and FQGNSA. With 2 bases removed from V and 4 bases from J, the gap between germline ends came to 6 bases. The CDR3 nucleotides read TGTGCCAGCAGCTTATTAGTCGGAAACACCATATATTTT. It is translated as CASSLLVGNTIYF.

The chain links TRBV12-5 to TRBJ1-1; TRBD1 matches at 9 bases. The junction had 3 bases not matched to a gene; V was cut back by 0 bases and J by 1 base. CDR3 length equals 16 residues. Germline V gene lookup returns CDR1 LGHNT and CDR2 FRNRAP. CDR3 nucleotides: TGTGCTAGTGGTTTGGTACGGACAGGGGCGAACACTGAAGCTTTCTTT. Residues: CASGLVRTGANTEAFF. Complete variable domain (other parts from reference TRBV12-5 and TRBJ1-1): DARVTQTPRHKVTEMGQEVTMRCQPILGHNTVFWYRQTMMQGLELLAYFRNRAPLDDSGMPKDRFSAEMPDATLATLKIQPSEPRDSAVYFCASGLVRTGANTEAFFGQGTRLTVV.

The chain is built from TRBV11-3 and TRBJ2-1; D is undetermined. Germline assignment: CDR1 SGHNT and CDR2 YENEEA. The CDR3 has 15 amino acids. V was clipped by 0 bases and J by 5 bases, with 11 bases between them. The CDR3 DNA reads TGTGCCAGCAGCTTAGATGAGCACTCGAACAATGAGCAGTTCTTC. It yields the protein CASSLDEHSNNEQFF.

The rearrangement links TRBV14 to TRBJ1-2, with TRBD1 as a possible D gene (6 bases). The V gene lost 1 base and the J gene lost 5 bases, with 14 bases spanning the gap. This CDR3 region has 15 residues. Germline V gene lookup returns CDR1 SGHDN and CDR2 FVKESK. CDR3 DNA sequence: TGTGCCAGCAGCCAAGTCGATGAAGGGGGATATGGCTACACCTTC. Its protein is CASSQVDEGGYGYTF.

This clone was picked up one time. This chain uses TRBV2 with TRBJ1-3, with D unresolved. CDR1 and CDR2 (germline): SNHLY, FYNNEI. The CDR3 length is 16 residues. The ends were cut back, 1 base at V and 0 bases at J, with 10 bases in the middle. This CDR3 reads CASSEGWESSGNTIYF. CDR3 in DNA: TGTGCCAGCAGTGAAGGTTGGGAGAGCTCTGGAAACACCATATATTTT.

The rearrangement joins TRBV5-6 to TRBJ1-3, with TRBD1 identical over 7 bases. Per the germline V gene, CDR1 is SGHDT and CDR2 is YYEEEE. The CDR3 consists of 15 residues. Trimming at V came to 4 bases and at J to 0 bases, leaving 4 bases not matched to a gene. The CDR3 reads CASSPRGYSGNTIYF. The CDR3 DNA reads as TGTGCCAGCAGCCCCAGGGGGTACTCTGGAAACACCATATATTTT.

This chain joins TRBV28 and TRBJ2-7, with D tentatively TRBD2 (5 bases). Looked up from germline, CDR1 is MDHEN and CDR2 is SYDVKM. Trimming took off 5 bases at V and 3 bases at J, with 14 bases between the two ends. The CDR3 is made up of 14 amino acids. As DNA, the CDR3 is TGTGCCAGCAGTCCAAACATTCGGGGCTACGAGCAGTACTTC. As protein: CASSPNIRGYEQYF. The full variable domain, in which reference TRBV28 and TRBJ2-7 provide the parts outside the CDR3, is DVKVTQSSRYLVKRTGEKVFLECVQDMDHENMFWYRQDPGLGLRLIYFSYDVKMKEKGDIPEGYSVSREKKERFSLILESASTNQTSMYLCASSPNIRGYEQYFGPGTRLTVT.

The chain employs TRBV11-1 and TRBJ2-7; TRBD1 is a possible D gene (6 bases). CDR3 length equals 15 residues. Trimming shortened V by 0 bases and J by 2 bases, and 11 bases separated the two germline ends. Germline V gene data show CDR1 as SGHAT and CDR2 as FQDESV (reference sequence). The CDR3 DNA is TGTGCCAGCAGCTTAGCCACAGGGTCGACCTACGAGCAGTACTTC. This sequence encodes CASSLATGSTYEQYF.

The CDR3 region is CASSQGLAGDNEQFF. CDR3 DNA: TGTGCCAGCAGCCAAGGACTAGCGGGAGATAATGAGCAGTTCTTC. V usage is TRBV3-1 (or the pseudogene TRBV3-2) and J usage is TRBJ2-1, with 12 nucleotides matching TRBD2. There are 15 residues in the CDR3. V trimming: 1 base; J trimming: 7 bases; junction bases outside the gene matches: 2. Germline CDR1 and CDR2: LGHDT and YNNKEL (reference sequence).

The chain is built from TRBV7-9 and TRBJ2-1, with 14 bases matching TRBD2. The J segment lost 9 bases and the V segment lost 5 bases, leaving 6 bases of the junction unmatched. This CDR3 is 15 amino acids long. Germline assignment: CDR1 SEHNR and CDR2 FQNEAQ (reference sequence). CDR3 bases: TGTGCCAGCAGCCGGACTAGCGGGAGGAGGAGTGAGCAGTTCTTC. It specifies CASSRTSGRRSEQFF.

This clone was seen just once. The chain carries TRBV12-3 or TRBV12-4 and TRBJ1-1, with D tentatively TRBD1 (5 bases). V was shortened by 7 bases and J by 5 bases, with 14 bases between the two germline ends. The CDR3 runs to 13 residues. CDR3 sequence (DNA): TGTGCCAGCACTCCCACCGGGGGGACTGAAGCTTTCTTT. It codes for CASTPTGGTEAFF.

The chain employs TRBV7-8 and TRBJ1-2, with 8 bases matching TRBD1. Per germline, CDR1 SGHVS and CDR2 FQNEAQ. This CDR3 is built from 14 residues. The J segment lost 6 bases and the V segment lost 3 bases, leaving 6 bases of the junction unmatched. CDR3 nucleotide sequence: TGTGCCAGCAGCTTCAACGGACAGGGTGATGGCTACACCTTC. Translating it yields CASSFNGQGDGYTF.

V is TRBV9 and J is TRBJ2-7, with 7 positions matching TRBD2. V lost 8 bases, J lost 6 bases, and 11 bases stayed unmatched. CDR3 length equals 13 residues. Germline loops: CDR1 SGDLS, CDR2 YYNGEE. CDR3 amino acids: CASGTTISTEQYF. CDR3 in DNA: TGTGCCAGTGGGACTACCATATCTACCGAGCAGTACTTC.